This T cell receptor (beta chain) was recovered during a study of T cell repertoires in aging, cancer and after chemotherapy. Overall study results and limits: The repertoire data cannot show anything about immunological memory following chemotherapy. Loss of evenness, beyond lost richness, contributed to age-related TCR diversity decline in cancer patients. Median generation probability rose over the chemotherapy interval in each cancer cohort, suggesting rebound thymic output.

Trimming at V came to 7 bases and at J to 8 bases, leaving 14 bases not matched to a gene. CDR3 length: 15 residues. Looked up from germline, CDR1 is LNHDA and CDR2 is SQIVND (reference sequence). Amplification of TCR beta used genomic DNA extracted from peripheral blood. To note about this clonotype: No antigen is known for it.

Rearranged V-D-J TRB sequences were amplified with a mixed TRB-A/B primer pool. TCRdb itself ran the multiplex PCR reads through MiXCR, one entry per CDR3 protein. The table includes roughly 1,500 distinct CDR3 sequences, approximately 25% detected once. This sequence joins TRBV19 and TRBJ1-5; 7 bases agree with TRBD1. Sequences were obtained from blood. This TCR was recovered from a human donor with a solid tumor. CDR3 bases: TGTGCCAGTAACCCGACAGGGTGGGGGGTGAAGCCCCAGCATTTT. As protein: CASNPTGWGVKPQHF. The full variable domain, in which reference TRBV19 and TRBJ1-5 provide the parts outside the CDR3, is DGGITQSPKYLFRKEGQNVTLSCEQNLNHDAMYWYRQDPGQGLRLIYYSQIVNDFQKGDIAEGYSVSREKKESFPLTVTSAQKNPTAFYLCASNPTGWGVKPQHFGDGTRLSIL.